This T cell receptor (beta chain) stems from a study of cytomegalovirus exposure and HLA in healthy donors. The overall study: Earlier work reported 100 million to 130 million unique TCR beta sequences from about 180 million T cells.

PCR primers comprised 60 Vbeta and 13 Jbeta primers. TCRdb keeps only in-frame clones here, not all; method: immunoSEQ multiplex PCR. The table records 200,000 or so clones, more than 70% of them present only once. This CDR3 has 13 amino acids. CDR1 and CDR2 (germline): SEHNR, FQNEAQ (reference sequence). With 7 bases removed from V and 3 bases from J, the gap between germline ends came to 9 bases. Specimen: PBMCs. The source is a boy younger than 18 in good health and CMV-seronegative. The V call is TRBV7-9, the J call TRBJ1-4; D not certain. CDR3 coding DNA: TGTGCCAGCACTGAGGCTGCTAATGAAAAACTGTTTTTT. Protein product: CASTEAANEKLFF.